The 15 T cell receptor beta chains in this list originate from one sample, sequenced in a study of response to subunit inactivated influenza vaccine. Using its own MiXCR run on the RT-PCR reads, TCRdb lists one record per CDR3 protein. In the table there are about 570,000 distinct CDR3 sequences, 11% of which are singletons. The same data also contributed to another study, on T cells expressing NK-cell markers. That paper adds: UMIs were included in TCR beta cDNA generated by 5'RACE template switching.

The material sequenced was PBMCs from blood, taken on the day of vaccination. The receptor source for this set is a man aged 45-65 years who received an inactivated influenza vaccine.

This clonotype was seen more than once but under ten times. One end of the junction fails to match germline, which may point to a read error. The J gene is TRBJ2-7, the V gene TRBV7-7; tentative D call: TRBD2 (5 bases). The CDR3 covers 16 residues. From germline, CDR1 is SSHAT and CDR2 FNYEAQ (reference sequence). This chain's CDR3 is CASSLVPGPAGGEQYF. CDR3 in DNA: TGTGCTAGCAGCTTAGTTCCGGGCCCCGCGGGTGGCGAGCAGTACTTC.

The chain recombines TRBV6-2 or TRBV6-3 with TRBJ1-6; no reliable D call. The germline CDR1 and CDR2 sequences are MNHEY and SVGEGT. The CDR3 covers 14 residues. The ends were cut back, 4 bases at V and 0 bases at J, with 4 bases in the middle. This chain's CDR3 is CASSFASYNSPLHF. CDR3 sequence (DNA): TGTGCCAGCAGTTTTGCCTCCTATAATTCACCCCTCCACTTT.

This clonotype was seen more than once but under ten times. The V call is TRBV5-1, the J call TRBJ1-2; 11 nucleotides agree with TRBD1. This CDR3 region has 17 residues. Per germline, CDR1 SGHRS and CDR2 YFSETQ. After removal of 4 bases from V and 8 bases from J, the junction contained 16 bases not matched to a gene. The CDR3 is CASSGRTGGESGSGYTF. The CDR3 DNA sequence: TGCGCCAGCAGCGGACGGACAGGGGGCGAAAGTGGTAGCGGCTACACCTTC.

This clonotype was detected a few times. The chain employs TRBV5-1 and TRBJ1-1; TRBD1 agrees at 7 bases. The CDR3 is 15 amino acids. CDR1 SGHRS and CDR2 YFSETQ come from the germline V gene. After removal of 6 bases from V and 2 bases from J, the junction contained 10 bases not matched to a gene. The CDR3: CASNRRTGVNTEAFF. CDR3 DNA: TGCGCCAGCAACCGGCGGACAGGCGTCAACACTGAAGCTTTCTTT.

This clonotype was counted a few times. V gene TRBV6-2 or TRBV6-3 combines with J gene TRBJ2-3; weak D call: TRBD2 (5 bases). Trimming shortened V by 2 bases and J by 0 bases, and 12 bases separated the two germline ends. CDR3 length equals 16 residues. Germline V CDR1 and CDR2: MNHEY, SVGEGT. CDR3 bases: TGTGCCAGCAGTTACGGGTCGGGGTCTAGCACAGATACGCAGTATTTT. It specifies CASSYGSGSSTDTQYF.

This clonotype came up a few times. V gene TRBV5-1 combines with J gene TRBJ2-5; tentative D call: TRBD2 (5 bases). Between the trimmed V and J ends, which lost 0 bases and 5 bases, there was a span of 11 bases. The germline V gene has CDR1 SGHRS and CDR2 YFSETQ. The CDR3 runs to 14 residues. The CDR3 protein is CASSLVQWEETQYF. CDR3 bases: TGCGCCAGCAGCTTGGTCCAGTGGGAGGAGACCCAGTACTTC.

There are a few counts of this clonotype. The chain couples TRBV15 to TRBJ1-3; no definite D call. Deletions cut 2 bases from V and 8 bases from J, with 10 bases between. The CDR3 consists of 13 residues. The germline V gene has CDR1 LNHNV and CDR2 YYDKDF (reference sequence). The CDR3 DNA is TGTGCCACCAGCAGAACACGGTTAGACACCATATATTTT. Encoded protein: CATSRTRLDTIYF.

This clonotype has a handful of counts. The rearrangement uses TRBV30 and TRBJ2-1; no firm D call. V shed 0 bases and J shed 9 bases, with 12 bases lying between them. This CDR3 has 13 amino acids. Germline V CDR1 and CDR2: GTSNPN, SVGIG (reference sequence). CDR3 coding DNA: TGTGCCTGGAGTGTCCTCTACCTGGGTGAGCAGTTCTTC. Its translation: CAWSVLYLGEQFF.

This clonotype has a handful of counts. This rearrangement joins TRBV10-2 to TRBJ2-1, with D unclear. V dropped 5 bases and J dropped 7 bases, with 12 bases sitting between them. The CDR3 loop spans 13 amino acids. CDR1 and CDR2 (germline): WSHSY, SAAADI. The CDR3 region is CASSITVENEQFF. DNA of the CDR3: TGCGCCAGCAGTATAACAGTAGAAAATGAGCAGTTCTTC.

The chain recombines TRBV30 with TRBJ2-6, with D possibly being TRBD1 (5 bases). V lost 5 bases, J lost 0 bases, and 11 bases lay in between. The CDR3 sequence is 15 residues long. CDR1 and CDR2 from the germline V gene are GTSNPN and SVGIG (reference sequence). The CDR3 coding sequence is TGTGCCTGGCGACAGAGGAACTCTGGGGCCAACGTCCTGACTTTC. Protein product: CAWRQRNSGANVLTF. Combining the CDR3 with reference TRBV30 and TRBJ2-6 gives the whole variable domain SQTIHQWPATLVQPVGSPLSLECTVEGTSNPNLYWYRQAAGRGLQLLFYSVGIGQISSEVPQNLSASRPQDRQFILSSKKLLLSDSGFYLCAWRQRNSGANVLTFGAGSRLTVL.

This clonotype was seen repeatedly, ten times or more. The genes are TRBV12-3 or TRBV12-4 and TRBJ2-1, with D hard to call. The CDR3 is made up of 15 amino acids. V shed 5 bases and J shed 6 bases, with 17 bases lying between them. The CDR3 is CASSQRGLRSNEQFF. The CDR3, as DNA: TGTGCCAGCAGTCAACGAGGCCTTCGTTCCAATGAGCAGTTCTTC.

The chain recombines TRBV11-3 with TRBJ2-1; TRBD1 aligns across 8 bases. This CDR3 has 17 residues. From germline, CDR1 is SGHNT and CDR2 YENEEA. V lost 2 bases and J lost 4; bases outside the gene matches: 10. CDR3 in DNA: TGTGCCAGCAGCTTAACAGCAGGGGGCATTGGGTACAATGAGCAGTTCTTC. This codes for CASSLTAGGIGYNEQFF. Together with reference TRBV11-3 and TRBJ2-1, the CDR3 gives the full variable domain: EAGVVQSPRYKIIEKKQPVAFWCNPISGHNTLYWYLQNLGQGPELLIRYENEEAVDDSQLPKDRFSAERLKGVDSTLKIQPAELGDSAVYLCASSLTAGGIGYNEQFFGPGTRLTVL.

The sample holds many counts of this clonotype. The chain carries TRBV29-1 and TRBJ2-7, with 7 bases that match TRBD2. The germline V gene encodes CDR1 SQVTM and CDR2 ANQGSEA. Losses at the gene ends were 1 base for V and 3 bases for J; bases not matched to a gene: 6. This CDR3 is 14 amino acids long. The DNA for the CDR3 is TGCAGCGTTGAAGGGGAGGGAAGAAACTACGAGCAGTACTTC. It translates to CSVEGEGRNYEQYF.

This clonotype has just a few counts. The chain joins TRBV4-2 to TRBJ2-5; tentative D call: TRBD2 (5 bases). Germline V gene data show CDR1 as LGHNA and CDR2 as YNFKEQ. V was cut by 3 bases and J by 5 bases, with 13 bases left in between. This CDR3 has 14 amino acids. The CDR3 here is CASSQTPGSETQYF. The CDR3 DNA is TGTGCCAGCAGCCAGACACCGGGATCGGAGACCCAGTACTTC.

This chain uses TRBV10-1 with TRBJ2-1; maybe TRBD2 (6 bases). CDR1 and CDR2 (germline): WNHNN, SYGVQD (reference sequence). This CDR3 has 14 amino acids. Trimming removed 6 bases at V and 6 bases at J, with 15 bases between. CDR3 DNA sequence: TGCGCCAGCAGAAACGGGACTCTAGGCAATGAGCAGTTCTTC. Its protein product is CASRNGTLGNEQFF.